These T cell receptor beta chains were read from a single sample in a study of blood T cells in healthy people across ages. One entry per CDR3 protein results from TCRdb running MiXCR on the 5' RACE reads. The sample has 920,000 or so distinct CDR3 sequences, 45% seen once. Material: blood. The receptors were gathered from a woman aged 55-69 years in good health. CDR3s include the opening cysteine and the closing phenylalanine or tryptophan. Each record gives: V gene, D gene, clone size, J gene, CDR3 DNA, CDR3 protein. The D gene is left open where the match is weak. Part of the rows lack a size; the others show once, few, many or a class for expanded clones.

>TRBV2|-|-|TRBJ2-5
TGTGCCAGCGATTTCCCCCAAGGGGAGCACCAAGAGACCCAGTACTTC
CASDFPQGEHQETQYF
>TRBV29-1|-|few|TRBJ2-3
TGCAGCGTTGTAAGCCGGGGAAGCGGCGATACGCAGTATTTT
CSVVSRGSGDTQYF
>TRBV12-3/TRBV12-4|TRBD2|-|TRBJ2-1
TGTGCCAGCAGCCGGGGAGGGCCGTGGAATGAGCAGTTCTTC
CASSRGGPWNEQFF
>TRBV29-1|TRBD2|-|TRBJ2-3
TGCAGCGGTAAAGCGGGGCTCGGAGATACGCAGTATTTT
CSGKAGLGDTQYF
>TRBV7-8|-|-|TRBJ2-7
TGTGCCAGCAGCTTAGGATCCGGTTCGGGCGAGCAGTACTTC
CASSLGSGSGEQYF
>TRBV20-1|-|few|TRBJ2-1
TGCAGTGCTAGAGGTGGGCACAACGCGGGTGAGCAGTTCTTC
CSARGGHNAGEQFF
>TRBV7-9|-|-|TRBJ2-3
TGTGCCAGCAGCTTATCAGGGATTAGGGATACGCAGTATTTT
CASSLSGIRDTQYF
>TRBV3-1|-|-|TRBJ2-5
TGTGCCAGCAGCCAGCGCCGGGTCAGCCAAGAGACCCAGTACTTC
CASSQRRVSQETQYF
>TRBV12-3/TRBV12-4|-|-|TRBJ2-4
TGTGCCAGCAGTTTAGGACGGGGTGGGCAGTACTTC
CASSLGRGGQYF
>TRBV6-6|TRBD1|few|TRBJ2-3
TGTGCCAGCAGTCACGGGACAGCCACAGATACGCAGTATTTT
CASSHGTATDTQYF
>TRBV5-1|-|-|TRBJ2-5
TGCGCCAGCAGCTCAGCGTACCAAGAGACCCAGTACTTC
CASSSAYQETQYF